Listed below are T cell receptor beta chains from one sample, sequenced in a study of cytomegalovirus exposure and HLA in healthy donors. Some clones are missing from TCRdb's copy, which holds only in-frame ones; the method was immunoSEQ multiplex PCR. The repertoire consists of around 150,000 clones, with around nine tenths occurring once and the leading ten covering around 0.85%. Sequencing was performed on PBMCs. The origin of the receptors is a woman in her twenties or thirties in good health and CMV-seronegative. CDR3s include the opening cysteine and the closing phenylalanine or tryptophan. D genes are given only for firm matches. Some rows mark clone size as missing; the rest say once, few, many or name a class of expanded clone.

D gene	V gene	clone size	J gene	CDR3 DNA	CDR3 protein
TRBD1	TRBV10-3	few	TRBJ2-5	TGTGCCATCAGTTCGACAGGGGGCGTGGAGACCCAGTACTTC	CAISSTGGVETQYF
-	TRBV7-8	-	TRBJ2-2	TGTGCCAGCATGCTAGTCGCGAACACCGGGGAGCTGTTTTTT	CASMLVANTGELFF
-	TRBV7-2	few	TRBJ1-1	TGTGCCAGCAGCTTAGTGCGGGCCGTGGGGAACACTGAAGCTTTCTTT	CASSLVRAVGNTEAFF
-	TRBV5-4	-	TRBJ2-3	TGTGCCAGCAGCTTGGGAAACAGGGATATCGATACGCAGTATTTT	CASSLGNRDIDTQYF
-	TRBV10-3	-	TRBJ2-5	TGTGCCATCAGTGAGTCGGAGTTGGAGACCCAGTACTTC	CAISESELETQYF
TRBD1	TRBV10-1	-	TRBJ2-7	TGCGCCAGCAGTGAGCAGGGGGCTTACGAGCAGTACTTC	CASSEQGAYEQYF
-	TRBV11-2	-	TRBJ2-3	TGTGCCAGCAGCTTATGGGCGAGTACAGATACGCAGTATTTT	CASSLWASTDTQYF
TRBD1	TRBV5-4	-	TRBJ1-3	TGTGCCAGCAGCCCGGGACAGCAGCGGGGAAACACCATATATTTT	CASSPGQQRGNTIYF
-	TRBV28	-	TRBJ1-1	TGTGCCAGCAGTACAAGGGGTGAAGCTTTCTTT	CASSTRGEAFF
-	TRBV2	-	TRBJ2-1	TGTGCCAGCAGCGGTTTCCCGTACAATGAGCAGTTCTTC	CASSGFPYNEQFF
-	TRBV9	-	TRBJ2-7	TGTGCCAGCAGCGGGAAGCGGCAGTACTTC	CASSGKRQYF
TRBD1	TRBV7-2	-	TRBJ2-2	TGTGCCAGCAGCCTACAGGGGGCGTACCGGGAGCTGTTTTTT	CASSLQGAYRELFF
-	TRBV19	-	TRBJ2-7	TGTGCCAGTAGGCTCACAGGGAGCTACTCCTACGAGCAGTACTTC	CASRLTGSYSYEQYF
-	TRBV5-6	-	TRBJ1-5	TGTGCCAGCAGCTTGCTGACAGGTAATCAGCCCCAGCATTTT	CASSLLTGNQPQHF
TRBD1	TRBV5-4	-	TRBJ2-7	TGTGCCAGCAGCTCGTCCTTGACAGGGAGTCACGAGCAGTACTTC	CASSSSLTGSHEQYF
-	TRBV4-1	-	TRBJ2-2	TGCGCCAGCAGCCCTTCCTACCGGGACACTAACACCGGGGAGCTGTTTTTT	CASSPSYRDTNTGELFF
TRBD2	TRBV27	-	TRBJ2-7	TGTGCCAGCAGGGGGGGGGCCTACGAGCAGTACTTC	CASRGGAYEQYF
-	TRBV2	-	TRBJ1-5	TGTGCCAGCGAGGGCAGCGACAATCAGCCCCAGCATTTT	CASEGSDNQPQHF
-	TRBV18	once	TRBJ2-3	TGTGCCAGCTCCCCTCGAAGCCAGCCATCGCGGGAAGATACGCAGTATTTT	CASSPRSQPSREDTQYF
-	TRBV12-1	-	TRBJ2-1	TGTGCCAGCAGGAGACAGGTAGACTCCTACAATGAGCAGTTCTTC	CASRRQVDSYNEQFF
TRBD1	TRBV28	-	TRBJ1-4	TGTGCCAGCGAGGGACAGGGGGCCGGTTGGAAAGAAAAACTGTTTTTT	CASEGQGAGWKEKLFF
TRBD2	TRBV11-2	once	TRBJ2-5	TGTGCCAGCAGCTTAGGGACTAGCGGGAGAGGGGGAGAGACCCAGTACTTC	CASSLGTSGRGGETQYF
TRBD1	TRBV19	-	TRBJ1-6	TGTGCCAGTACGCGGACAGGGAGGAATTCACCCCTCCACTTT	CASTRTGRNSPLHF
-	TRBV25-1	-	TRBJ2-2	TGTGCCAGCAGTGAAGCCGGAGGAGCGGGCACCGGGGAGCTGTTTTTT	CASSEAGGAGTGELFF
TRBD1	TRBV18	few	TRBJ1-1	TGTGCCAGCTCACCACCCGGGACAGTGAACACTGAAGCTTTCTTT	CASSPPGTVNTEAFF
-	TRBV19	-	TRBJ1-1	TGTGCCAGTAGCACAAGGGGGAACACTGAAGCTTTCTTT	CASSTRGNTEAFF
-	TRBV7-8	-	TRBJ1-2	TGTGCCAGCAGCTTAGACAGGGAATATGGCTACACCTTC	CASSLDREYGYTF
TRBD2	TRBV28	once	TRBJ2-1	TGTGCCAGCAGTCTAACGGGGACTAGCGGTCACAATGAGCAGTTCTTC	CASSLTGTSGHNEQFF
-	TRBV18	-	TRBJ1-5	TGTGCCAGCTCACCGACAGATAGCAATCAGCCCCAGCATTTT	CASSPTDSNQPQHF
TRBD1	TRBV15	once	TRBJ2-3	TGTGCCACCAGCAGAGTCGGACAGGGTCTCAGCACAGATACGCAGTATTTT	CATSRVGQGLSTDTQYF
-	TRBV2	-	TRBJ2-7	TGTGCCAGCAGTGACGGGGTGGCCTACGAGCAGTACTTC	CASSDGVAYEQYF
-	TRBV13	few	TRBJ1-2	TGTGCCAGCAGCTCATATCCAGGTGTTGGCTACACCTTC	CASSSYPGVGYTF
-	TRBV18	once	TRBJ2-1	TGTGCCAGCTCACCACGGACGGGGAACAATGAGCAGTTCTTC	CASSPRTGNNEQFF
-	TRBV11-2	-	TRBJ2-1	TGTGCCAGCAGCTTCCAGCGGCGCCATAACTCCAATGAGCAGTTCTTC	CASSFQRRHNSNEQFF
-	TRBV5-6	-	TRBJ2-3	TGTGCCAGCAGCTCCCCTGGTCCCAAAAGCGTAGATACGCAGTATTTT	CASSSPGPKSVDTQYF
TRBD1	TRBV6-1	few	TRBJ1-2	TGTGCCAGCAGGCCTGACAGGGATACTATTGGCTACACCTTC	CASRPDRDTIGYTF
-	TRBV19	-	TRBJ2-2	TGTGCCAGTAGCCCTAGGGGATCCGGGGAGCTGTTTTTT	CASSPRGSGELFF
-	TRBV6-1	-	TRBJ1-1	TGTGCCACCCACTGGGAGGGGGGAAACACTGAAGCTTTCTTT	CATHWEGGNTEAFF
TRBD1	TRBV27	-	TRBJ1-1	TGTGCCAGCAGTTTGGTGACAGGGGGAACTGAAGCTTTCTTT	CASSLVTGGTEAFF
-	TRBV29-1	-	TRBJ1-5	TGCAGCGTCGGGACTAGGGATCAGCCCCAGCATTTT	CSVGTRDQPQHF
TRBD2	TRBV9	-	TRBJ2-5	TGTGCCAGCAGCCCCAGACTAGCGGCGCGGGGGTACTTC	CASSPRLAARGYF
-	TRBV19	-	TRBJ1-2	TGTGCCAGTAGCTTGAGGGGAGGGGATCGCTACACCTTC	CASSLRGGDRYTF
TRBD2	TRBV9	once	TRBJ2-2	TGTGCCAGCAGCGTAGTGGGACTAGCCCTCATTTCGAACACCGGGGAGCTGTTTTTT	CASSVVGLALISNTGELFF
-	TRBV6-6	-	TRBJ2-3	TGTGCCAGCAGTTACTCGACGCAGCGGGTCGGCGATACGCAGTATTTT	CASSYSTQRVGDTQYF
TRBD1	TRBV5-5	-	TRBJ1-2	TGTGCCAGCAGCCCTATGGACAGGCGTTTCGGCTATGGCTACACCTTC	CASSPMDRRFGYGYTF
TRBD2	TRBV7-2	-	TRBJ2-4	TGTGCCAGCAGCTTAGGGACTAGAGCCCCATCCATTCAGTACTTC	CASSLGTRAPSIQYF
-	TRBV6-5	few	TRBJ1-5	TGTGCCAGCAGTTACTCGGGGGGTCTCAATCAGCCCCAGCATTTT	CASSYSGGLNQPQHF
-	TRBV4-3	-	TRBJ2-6	TGCGCCAGCAGCCAAGAGGAGTCTGGGGCCAACGTCCTGACTTTC	CASSQEESGANVLTF
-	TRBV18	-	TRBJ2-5	TGTGCCAGCTCACCAGAGCTGGGGGGGACCCAGTACTTC	CASSPELGGTQYF
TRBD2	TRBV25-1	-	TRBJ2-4	TGTGCCAGCGGTGACGGGAGGGAAAAAAACATTCAGTACTTC	CASGDGREKNIQYF
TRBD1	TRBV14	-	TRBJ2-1	TGTGCCAGCAGCCTCGGACAGGGTTTGTACAATGAGCAGTTCTTC	CASSLGQGLYNEQFF
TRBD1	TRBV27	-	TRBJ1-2	TGTGCCACCAAAGGGGACAGGCTGCTCGGGAAGGGCTACACCTTC	CATKGDRLLGKGYTF
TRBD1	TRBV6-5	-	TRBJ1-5	TGTGCCAGCAGAGCCGACAGGGGCAGCAATCAGCCCCAGCATTTT	CASRADRGSNQPQHF